The 5 T cell receptor beta chains listed next were all sequenced from one sample in a study of cytomegalovirus exposure and HLA in healthy donors (dated by TCRdb to the late 2010s). Library creation used the immunoSEQ multiplex PCR assay. For the multiplex PCR, a mixture combining 60 forward primers for TCR Vbeta segments and 13 reverse primers for TCR Jbeta segments was used. TCRdb holds this immuneACCESS table with in-frame rearrangements only. Some clones are missing; in checked studies, unresolved V genes explain under half, and the rest has no known cause. This sample gives about 120,000 clones in total; around 82% of them show up just once. The ten largest account for approximately 1.3% of the sample. The sample taken for sequencing was PBMCs. The receptors were sampled from a female donor in good health and CMV-seronegative.

The genes are TRBV15 and TRBJ2-7; D perhaps matches TRBD2 (5 bases). The V end was cut by 6 bases, the J end by 1 base, with 16 bases between. CDR3 size: 15 residues. The germline V gene has CDR1 LNHNV and CDR2 YYDKDF (reference sequence). The CDR3, as DNA: TGTGCCACCAGTGGAGGACTCACAAGTTCCTACGAGCAGTACTTC. Its translation is CATSGGLTSSYEQYF.

This clone was found a few times. This chain uses TRBV29-1 with TRBJ1-1; a weak D match, TRBD1 (5 bases). V shed 4 bases and J shed 2 bases, with 14 bases lying between them. The CDR3 is made up of 14 amino acids. Looked up from germline, CDR1 is SQVTM and CDR2 is ANQGSEA. The CDR3 here is CSVVGGMGNTEAFF. The CDR3, as DNA: TGCAGCGTTGTTGGGGGGATGGGAAACACTGAAGCTTTCTTT. The full variable domain, with the rest looked up from reference TRBV29-1 and TRBJ1-1, is SAVISQKPSRDICQRGTSLTIQCQVDSQVTMMFWYRQQPGQSLTLIATANQGSEATYESGFVIDKFPISRPNLTFSTLTVSNMSPEDSSIYLCSVVGGMGNTEAFFGQGTRLTVV.

For this clone: The sample carries other DNA sequences with the same CDR3. The chain links TRBV7-9 to TRBJ1-1; 8 bases agree with TRBD1. The CDR3 runs to 15 residues. V dropped 4 bases and J dropped 0; count of bases not matched to a gene: 4. Germline V gene sequence: CDR1 SEHNR, CDR2 FQNEAQ (reference sequence). This CDR3 reads CASSSDRGLNTEAFF. CDR3 bases: TGTGCCAGCAGCTCAGACAGGGGCCTGAACACTGAAGCTTTCTTT.

The rearrangement uses TRBV5-1 and TRBJ2-3, with D tentatively TRBD1 (6 bases). The CDR3 totals 15 residues. The germline gives CDR1 SGHRS, CDR2 YFSETQ. The V end lost 3 bases, the J end lost 0 bases, and 11 bases lay between the germline ends. CDR3 DNA sequence: TGCGCCAGCAGCTACCAGGGACACAGCACAGATACGCAGTATTTT. It specifies CASSYQGHSTDTQYF.

This chain uses TRBV7-6 with TRBJ2-5; D might be TRBD1 (6 bases). The J call could be wrong; TRBJ2-7 is a better fit for the DNA end. The CDR3 is 13 residues long. Germline CDR1 reads SGHVS; CDR2 reads FNYEAQ. CDR3 in amino acids: CASSLTGNYEQYF. CDR3 nucleotide sequence: TGTGCCAGCAGCTTAACAGGGAACTACGAGCAGTACTTC.